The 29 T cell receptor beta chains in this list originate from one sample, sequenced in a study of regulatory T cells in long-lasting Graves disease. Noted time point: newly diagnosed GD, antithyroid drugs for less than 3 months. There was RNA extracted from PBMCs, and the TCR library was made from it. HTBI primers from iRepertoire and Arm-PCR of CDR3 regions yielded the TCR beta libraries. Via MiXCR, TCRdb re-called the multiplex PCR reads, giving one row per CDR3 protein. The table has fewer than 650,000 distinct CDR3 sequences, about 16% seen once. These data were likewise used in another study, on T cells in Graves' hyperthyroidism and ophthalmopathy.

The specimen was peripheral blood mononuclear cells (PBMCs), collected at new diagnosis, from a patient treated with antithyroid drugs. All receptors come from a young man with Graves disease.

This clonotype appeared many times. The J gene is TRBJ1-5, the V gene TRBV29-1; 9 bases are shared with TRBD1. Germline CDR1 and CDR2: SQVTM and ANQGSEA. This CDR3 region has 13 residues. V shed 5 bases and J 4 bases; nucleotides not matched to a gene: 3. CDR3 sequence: CSVRQGVNQPQHF. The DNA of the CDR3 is TGCAGCGTTAGACAGGGGGTAAATCAGCCCCAGCATTTT. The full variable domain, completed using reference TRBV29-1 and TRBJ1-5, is SAVISQKPSRDICQRGTSLTIQCQVDSQVTMMFWYRQQPGQSLTLIATANQGSEATYESGFVIDKFPISRPNLTFSTLTVSNMSPEDSSIYLCSVRQGVNQPQHFGDGTRLSIL.

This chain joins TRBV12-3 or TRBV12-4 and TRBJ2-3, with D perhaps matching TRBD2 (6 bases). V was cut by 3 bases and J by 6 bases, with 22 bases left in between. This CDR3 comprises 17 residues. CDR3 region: CASSFPPRDLRGDTQYF. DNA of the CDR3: TGTGCCAGCAGTTTCCCCCCCCGGGACTTAAGAGGGGATACGCAGTATTTT.

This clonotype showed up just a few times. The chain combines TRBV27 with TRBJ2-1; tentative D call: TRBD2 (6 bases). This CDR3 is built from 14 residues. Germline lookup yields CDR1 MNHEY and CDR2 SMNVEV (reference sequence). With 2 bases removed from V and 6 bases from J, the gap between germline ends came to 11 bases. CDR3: CASSLRLVSNEQFF. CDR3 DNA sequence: TGTGCCAGCAGTTTAAGACTAGTAAGCAATGAGCAGTTCTTC.

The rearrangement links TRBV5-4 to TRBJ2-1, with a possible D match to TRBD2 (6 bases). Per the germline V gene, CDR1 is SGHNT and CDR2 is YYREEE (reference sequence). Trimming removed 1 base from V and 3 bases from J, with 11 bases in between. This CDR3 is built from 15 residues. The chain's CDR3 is CASSLSGGFYNEQFF. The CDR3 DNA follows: TGTGCCAGCAGCTTGTCAGGAGGGTTCTACAATGAGCAGTTCTTC.

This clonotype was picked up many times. The CDR3 is CAWSTGVDGANVLTF. As DNA, the CDR3 is TGTGCCTGGAGCACGGGGGTGGACGGGGCCAACGTCCTGACTTTC. The chain has TRBV30 and TRBJ2-6; D might be TRBD2 (6 bases). V was pared by 3 bases and J by 4 bases, with 13 bases between. Germline V gene data show CDR1 as GTSNPN and CDR2 as SVGIG (reference sequence). The CDR3 sequence is 15 residues long.

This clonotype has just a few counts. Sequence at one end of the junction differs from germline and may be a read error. The CDR3 coding sequence is TGTGCCAGCAGCCGAGCGGGACAGGGGTTCAACGAACAGTACTTC. Translation gives CASSRAGQGFNEQYF. The genes are TRBV3-1 and TRBJ2-7; TRBD1 matches at 10 bases. CDR1 LGHDT and CDR2 YNNKEL come from the germline V gene (reference sequence). The CDR3 runs 15 residues.

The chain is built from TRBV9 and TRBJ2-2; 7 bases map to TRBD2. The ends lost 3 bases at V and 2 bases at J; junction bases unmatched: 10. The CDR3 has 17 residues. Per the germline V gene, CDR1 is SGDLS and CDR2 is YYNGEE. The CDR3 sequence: CASSENRGSGNTGELFF. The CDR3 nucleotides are TGTGCCAGCAGCGAGAACCGCGGGAGCGGCAACACCGGGGAGCTGTTTTTT. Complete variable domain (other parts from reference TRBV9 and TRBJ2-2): DSGVTQTPKHLITATGQRVTLRCSPRSGDLSVYWYQQSLDQGLQFLIQYYNGEERAKGNILERFSAQQFPDLHSELNLSSLELGDSALYFCASSENRGSGNTGELFFGEGSRLTVL.

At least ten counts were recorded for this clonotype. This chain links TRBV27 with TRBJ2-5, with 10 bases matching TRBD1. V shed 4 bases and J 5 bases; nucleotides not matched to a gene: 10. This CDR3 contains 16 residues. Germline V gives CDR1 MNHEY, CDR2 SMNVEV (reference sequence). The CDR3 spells CASSSLAGQGTETQYF. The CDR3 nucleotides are TGTGCCAGCAGTTCTCTCGCGGGACAGGGGACGGAGACCCAGTACTTC.

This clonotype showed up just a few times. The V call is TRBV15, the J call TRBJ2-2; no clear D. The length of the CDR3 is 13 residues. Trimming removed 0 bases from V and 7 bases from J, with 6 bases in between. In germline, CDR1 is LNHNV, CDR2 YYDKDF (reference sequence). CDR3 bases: TGTGCCACCAGCAGAGATGTAGGCGGGGAGCTGTTTTTT. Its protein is CATSRDVGGELFF. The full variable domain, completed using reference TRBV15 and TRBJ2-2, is DAMVIQNPRYQVTQFGKPVTLSCSQTLNHNVMYWYQQKSSQAPKLLFHYYDKDFNNEADTPDNFQSRRPNTSFCFLDIRSPGLGDTAMYLCATSRDVGGELFFGEGSRLTVL.

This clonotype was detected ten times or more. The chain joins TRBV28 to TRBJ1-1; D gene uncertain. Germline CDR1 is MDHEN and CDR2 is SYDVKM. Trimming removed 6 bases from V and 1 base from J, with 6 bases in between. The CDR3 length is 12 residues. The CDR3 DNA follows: TGTGCCAGCAGCTTAAAGAACACTGAAGCTTTCTTT. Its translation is CASSLKNTEAFF.

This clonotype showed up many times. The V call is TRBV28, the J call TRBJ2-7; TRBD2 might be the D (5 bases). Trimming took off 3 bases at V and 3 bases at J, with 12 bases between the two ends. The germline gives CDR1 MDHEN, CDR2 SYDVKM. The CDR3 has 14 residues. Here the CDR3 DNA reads TGTGCCAGCAGTTTTCGGGGTTACCTCTACGAGCAGTACTTC. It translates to CASSFRGYLYEQYF.

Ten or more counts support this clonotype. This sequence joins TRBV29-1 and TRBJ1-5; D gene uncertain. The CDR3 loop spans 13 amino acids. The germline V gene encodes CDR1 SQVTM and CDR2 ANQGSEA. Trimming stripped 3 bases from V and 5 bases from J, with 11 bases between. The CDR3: CSVEEFEDQPQHF. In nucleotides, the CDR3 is TGCAGCGTTGAGGAGTTTGAGGATCAGCCCCAGCATTTT.

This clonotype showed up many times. CDR3 bases: TGTGCCAGCAGCCTTCCAGGGACTAGCGGGAGGGTTGAGTTCTTC. As protein: CASSLPGTSGRVEFF. The chain uses TRBV7-8 and TRBJ2-1, with 16 bases aligning to TRBD2. This CDR3 region has 15 residues. The ends lost 5 bases at V and 14 bases at J; junction bases unmatched: 9. Germline V gene data show CDR1 as SGHVS and CDR2 as FQNEAQ.

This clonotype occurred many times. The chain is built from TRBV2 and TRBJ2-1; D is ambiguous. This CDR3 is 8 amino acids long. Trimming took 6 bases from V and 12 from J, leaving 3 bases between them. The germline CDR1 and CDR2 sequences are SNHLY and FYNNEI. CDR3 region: CASSRQFF. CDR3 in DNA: TGTGCCAGCAGCCGGCAGTTCTTC.

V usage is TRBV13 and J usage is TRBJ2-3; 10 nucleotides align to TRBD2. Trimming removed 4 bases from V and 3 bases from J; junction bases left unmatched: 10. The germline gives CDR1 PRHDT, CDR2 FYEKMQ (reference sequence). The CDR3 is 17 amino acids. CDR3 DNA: TGTGCCAGCAGCTCCTCCCCTAGCGGGAGTTTTACAGATACGCAGTATTTT. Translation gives CASSSSPSGSFTDTQYF.

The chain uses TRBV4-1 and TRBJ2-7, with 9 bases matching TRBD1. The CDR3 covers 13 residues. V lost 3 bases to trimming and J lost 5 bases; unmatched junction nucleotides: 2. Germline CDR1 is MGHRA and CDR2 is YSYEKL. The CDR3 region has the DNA TGCGCCAGCAGCCAGTGGACAGGGGACGAGCAGTACTTC. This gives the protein CASSQWTGDEQYF.

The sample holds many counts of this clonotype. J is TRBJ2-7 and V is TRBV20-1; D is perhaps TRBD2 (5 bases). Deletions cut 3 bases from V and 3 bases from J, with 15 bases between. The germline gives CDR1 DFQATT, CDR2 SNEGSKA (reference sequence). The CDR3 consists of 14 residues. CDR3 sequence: CSARSGLAGYEQYF. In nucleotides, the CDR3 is TGCAGTGCTAGGTCCGGGTTGGCGGGCTACGAGCAGTACTTC.

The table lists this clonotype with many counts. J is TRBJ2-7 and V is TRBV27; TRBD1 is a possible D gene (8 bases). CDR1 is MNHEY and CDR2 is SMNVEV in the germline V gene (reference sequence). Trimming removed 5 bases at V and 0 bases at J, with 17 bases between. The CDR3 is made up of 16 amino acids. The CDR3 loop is CASSKNRGGYSYEQYF. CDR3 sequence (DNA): TGTGCCAGCAGTAAAAACAGGGGGGGGTACTCCTACGAGCAGTACTTC.

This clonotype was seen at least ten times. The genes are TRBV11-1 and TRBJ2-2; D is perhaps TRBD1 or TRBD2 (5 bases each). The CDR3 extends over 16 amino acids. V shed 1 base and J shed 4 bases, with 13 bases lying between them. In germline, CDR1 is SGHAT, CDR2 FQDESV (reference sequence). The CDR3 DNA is TGTGCCAGCAGCTTAGACATGGTCGGGGCCACCGGGGAGCTGTTTTTT. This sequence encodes CASSLDMVGATGELFF.

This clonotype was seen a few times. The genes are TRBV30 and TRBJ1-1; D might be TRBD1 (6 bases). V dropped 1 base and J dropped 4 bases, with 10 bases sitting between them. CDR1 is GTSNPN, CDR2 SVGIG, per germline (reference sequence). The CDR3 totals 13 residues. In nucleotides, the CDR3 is TGTGCCTGGAGTGGTACAGGGTTCACTGAAGCTTTCTTT. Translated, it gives CAWSGTGFTEAFF.

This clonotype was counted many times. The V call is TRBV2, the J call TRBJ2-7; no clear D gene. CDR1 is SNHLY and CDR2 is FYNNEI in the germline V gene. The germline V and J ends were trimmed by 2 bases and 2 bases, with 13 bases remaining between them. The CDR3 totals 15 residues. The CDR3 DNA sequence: TGTGCCAGCAGTGAAACTGGCGTCGGCGCCTACGAGCAGTACTTC. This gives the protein CASSETGVGAYEQYF. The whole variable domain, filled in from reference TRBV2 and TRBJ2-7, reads EPEVTQTPSHQVTQMGQEVILRCVPISNHLYFYWYRQILGQKVEFLVSFYNNEISEKSEIFDDQFSVERPDGSNFTLKIRSTKLEDSAMYFCASSETGVGAYEQYFGPGTRLTVT.

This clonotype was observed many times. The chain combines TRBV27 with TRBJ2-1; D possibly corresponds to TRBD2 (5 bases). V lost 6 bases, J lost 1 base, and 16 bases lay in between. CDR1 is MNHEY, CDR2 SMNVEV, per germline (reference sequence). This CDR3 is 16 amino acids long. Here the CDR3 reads CASSPGVSGSYNEQFF. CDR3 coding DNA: TGTGCCAGCAGCCCCGGGGTTAGTGGTTCCTACAATGAGCAGTTCTTC.

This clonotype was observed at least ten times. The CDR3 sequence is CASSLGGAVTTEAFF. As DNA, the CDR3 is TGCGCCAGCAGCTTGGGGGGCGCGGTGACCACTGAAGCTTTCTTT. The chain joins TRBV5-1 to TRBJ1-1; D might be TRBD1 (5 bases). The V end lost 0 bases, the J end lost 4 bases, and 13 bases lay between the germline ends. CDR1 and CDR2 (germline): SGHRS, YFSETQ. The CDR3 is 15 residues long.

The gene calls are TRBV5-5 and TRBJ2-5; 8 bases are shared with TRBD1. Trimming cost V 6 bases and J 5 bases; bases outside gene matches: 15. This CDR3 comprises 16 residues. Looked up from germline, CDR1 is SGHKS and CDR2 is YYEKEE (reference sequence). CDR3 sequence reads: CASTSVAGGLLETQYF. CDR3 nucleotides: TGTGCCAGCACCTCGGTGGCAGGGGGCTTATTGGAGACCCAGTACTTC.

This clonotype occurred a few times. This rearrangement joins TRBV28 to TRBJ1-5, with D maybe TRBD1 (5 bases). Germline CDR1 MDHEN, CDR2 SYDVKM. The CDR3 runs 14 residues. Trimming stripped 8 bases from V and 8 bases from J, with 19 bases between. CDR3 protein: CASSGRGPDKPQHF. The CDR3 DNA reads TGTGCCAGCTCGGGTAGGGGCCCAGATAAGCCCCAGCATTTT.

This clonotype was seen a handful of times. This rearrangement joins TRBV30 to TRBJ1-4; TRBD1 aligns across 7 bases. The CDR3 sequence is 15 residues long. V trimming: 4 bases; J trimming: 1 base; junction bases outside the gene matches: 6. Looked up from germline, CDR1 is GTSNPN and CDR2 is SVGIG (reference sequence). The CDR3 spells CAWTQGVGTNEKLFF. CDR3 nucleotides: TGTGCCTGGACCCAGGGGGTTGGAACTAATGAAAAACTGTTTTTT.

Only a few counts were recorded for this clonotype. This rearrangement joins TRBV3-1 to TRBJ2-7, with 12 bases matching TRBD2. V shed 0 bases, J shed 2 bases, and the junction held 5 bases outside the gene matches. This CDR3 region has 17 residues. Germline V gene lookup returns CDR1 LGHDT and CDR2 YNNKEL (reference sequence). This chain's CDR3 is CASSQESTSGRTYEQYF. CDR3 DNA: TGTGCCAGCAGCCAAGAGTCCACTAGCGGGAGGACCTACGAGCAGTACTTC.

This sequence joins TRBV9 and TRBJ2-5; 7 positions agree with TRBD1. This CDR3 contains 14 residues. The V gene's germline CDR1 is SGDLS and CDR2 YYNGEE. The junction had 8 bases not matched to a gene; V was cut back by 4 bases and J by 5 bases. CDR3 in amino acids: CASSIGGLQETQYF. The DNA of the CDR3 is TGTGCCAGCAGCATAGGGGGCCTCCAGGAGACCCAGTACTTC.

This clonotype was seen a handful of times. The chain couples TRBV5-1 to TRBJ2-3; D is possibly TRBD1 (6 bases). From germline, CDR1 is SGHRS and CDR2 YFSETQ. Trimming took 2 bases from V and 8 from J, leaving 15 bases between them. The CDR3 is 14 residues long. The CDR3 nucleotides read TGCGCCAGCAGCTTCCTCGACAGGACTTCTACGCAGTATTTT. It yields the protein CASSFLDRTSTQYF. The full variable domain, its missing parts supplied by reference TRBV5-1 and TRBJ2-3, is KAGVTQTPRYLIKTRGQQVTLSCSPISGHRSVSWYQQTPGQGLQFLFEYFSETQRNKGNFPGRFSGRQFSNSRSEMNVSTLELGDSALYLCASSFLDRTSTQYFGPGTRLTVL.